Below are 6 T cell receptor beta chains sequenced from a single sample in a study of T cells in Graves' hyperthyroidism and ophthalmopathy. TCR beta CDR3 regions were amplified from RNA. The HTBI set primed first-round TCR CDR3 RT-PCR. MiXCR, applied by TCRdb to the multiplex PCR reads, yields one record per CDR3 protein. This sample has 350,000 to 450,000 distinct CDR3 sequences, with about an eighth found just once. The sequenced sample was blood. These receptors were collected from a man aged 50 to 60 with Graves' ophthalmopathy.

Only a few counts were recorded for this clonotype. The chain uses TRBV7-2 and TRBJ2-4; no clear D gene. CDR1 is SGHTA, CDR2 FQGNSA, per germline. V dropped 3 bases and J dropped 0 bases, with 9 bases sitting between them. This CDR3 contains 15 residues. The CDR3 protein is CASSFPIGAKNIQYF. CDR3 DNA sequence: TGTGCCAGCAGCTTCCCTATAGGAGCCAAAAACATTCAGTACTTC.

This clonotype was seen only a few times. V is TRBV12-5 and J is TRBJ2-3; D gene uncertain. Trimming removed 4 bases at V and 0 bases at J, with 8 bases between. Germline V gene data show CDR1 as LGHNT and CDR2 as FRNRAP. The CDR3 is made up of 14 amino acids. The CDR3 reads CASGSTSSTDTQYF. DNA for the CDR3: TGTGCTAGTGGTTCGACCTCTAGCACAGATACGCAGTATTTT.

Many counts were recorded for this clonotype. V gene TRBV3-1 combines with J gene TRBJ2-1; 8 bases map to TRBD2. Unmatched junction bases numbered 10, after V lost 4 bases and J lost 2 bases. Germline V CDR1 and CDR2: LGHDT, YNNKEL (reference sequence). The CDR3 runs to 17 residues. The CDR3 coding sequence is TGTGCCAGCAGCCCAAAGATCCCGGGAGGGCCCTACAATGAGCAGTTCTTC. Translated: CASSPKIPGGPYNEQFF.

This clonotype has at least ten counts. The rearrangement uses TRBV6-1 and TRBJ2-7; D is undetermined. The CDR3 sequence is 15 residues long. Between the trimmed V and J ends, which lost 2 bases and 6 bases, there was a span of 17 bases. Germline V lookup: CDR1 MNHNS, CDR2 SASEGT. In DNA form, the CDR3 reads TGTGCCAGCAGTGAAACCCCTTCGTGGTATTCCGAGCAGTACTTC. The encoded protein is CASSETPSWYSEQYF.

This clonotype was picked up many times. This chain uses TRBV28 with TRBJ2-3, with D perhaps matching TRBD1 or TRBD2 (5 bases each). V was pared by 5 bases and J by 0 bases, with 18 bases between. This CDR3 has 17 residues. Germline V gives CDR1 MDHEN, CDR2 SYDVKM. This CDR3 is CASSPRVGEFSTDTQYF. CDR3 sequence (DNA): TGTGCCAGCAGTCCTCGTGTGGGGGAGTTCAGCACAGATACGCAGTATTTT.

CDR3 bases: TGTGCCAGCAGTTCTAGCGGGATCATAGATACGCAGTATTTT. This sequence encodes CASSSSGIIDTQYF. This chain uses TRBV28 with TRBJ2-3; 9 bases fit TRBD2. The germline V gene encodes CDR1 MDHEN and CDR2 SYDVKM. Unmatched junction bases numbered 4, after V lost 4 bases and J lost 5 bases. The CDR3 has 14 amino acids.